A single sample gave rise to the 30 T cell receptor beta chains below, sequenced in a study of post-analysis software for immune sequencing data. Unique molecular identifiers were carried by the TCR beta cDNA libraries. MiXCR was run by TCRdb on the PCR reads, yielding one entry per CDR3 protein. The sample lists roughly 730,000 distinct CDR3 sequences, less than 35% occurring once. Findings of the study overall: With TRBV5-6, TRBV5-1 and TRBV20-1 included, 4 or 5 TRBV segments were more frequent in patients than in controls.

These receptors' antigens are unknown. The sequenced sample consisted of blood. The receptors here all came from a girl aged 10-17 years with multiple sclerosis.

The V and J genes are TRBV20-1 and TRBJ2-7; TRBD2 agrees at 14 bases. The V gene's germline CDR1 is DFQATT and CDR2 SNEGSKA (reference sequence). The CDR3 covers 14 residues. J was trimmed by 5 bases and V by 6 bases; bases with no gene match: 6. The CDR3 reads CSAHGTSGSHEQYF. In DNA, the CDR3 is TGCAGTGCACATGGGACTAGCGGGAGTCACGAGCAGTACTTC.

V and J are TRBV6-1 and TRBJ1-5; 9 positions agree with TRBD1. Germline CDR1 and CDR2: MNHNS and SASEGT. This CDR3 comprises 16 residues. The ends lost 8 bases at V and 7 bases at J; junction bases unmatched: 15. The CDR3 sequence is CASQSGSTGGRQPQHF. CDR3 bases: TGTGCCAGCCAGTCGGGTTCAACAGGGGGCAGGCAGCCCCAGCATTTT.

Concerning this clonotype itself: At one of its ends the junction is not consistent with the germline gene, which may arise from a read error. The chain uses TRBV7-7 and TRBJ2-5, with 8 bases fitting TRBD1. Per germline, CDR1 SSHAT and CDR2 FNYEAQ (reference sequence). This CDR3 is 13 amino acids long. The CDR3 here is CASSKDRVGTQYF. The DNA of the CDR3 is TGTGCTAGCAGCAAGGACAGGGTTGGGACCCAGTACTTC. The variable domain in full, with the rest retrieved from reference TRBV7-7 and TRBJ2-5, is GAGVSQSPRYKVTKRGQDVTLRCDPISSHATLYWYQQALGQGPEFLTYFNYEAQPDKSGLPSDRFSAERPEGSISTLTIQRTEQRDSAMYRCASSKDRVGTQYFGPGTRLLVL.

The gene calls are TRBV28 and TRBJ1-1, with D maybe TRBD1 (5 bases). This CDR3 region has 16 residues. Germline CDR1 reads MDHEN; CDR2 reads SYDVKM. V was trimmed by 4 bases and J by 3 bases, leaving 18 bases between them. As DNA, the CDR3 is TGTGCCAGCAGTTCCTCCATTTGGGGGGGTCACACTGAAGCTTTCTTT. It is translated as CASSSSIWGGHTEAFF.

This clonotype was recorded at least ten times. The rearrangement links TRBV4-3 to TRBJ2-7; 9 nucleotides agree with TRBD1. J was trimmed by 6 bases and V by 6 bases; bases with no gene match: 6. The germline V gene encodes CDR1 LGHNA and CDR2 YSLEER. The CDR3 consists of 13 residues. CDR3 DNA: TGCGCCAGCAGTCCGGACAGGGGTGCCGAGCAGTACTTC. It is translated as CASSPDRGAEQYF.

V is TRBV4-3 and J is TRBJ2-1, with 8 bases that match TRBD1. The germline gives CDR1 LGHNA, CDR2 YSLEER. Unmatched junction bases numbered 4, after V lost 4 bases and J lost 8 bases. The CDR3 has 13 residues. Here the CDR3 DNA reads TGCGCCAGCAGCCGGAAACAGGGGGATGAGCAGTTCTTC. Translated, it gives CASSRKQGDEQFF.

The rearrangement links TRBV20-1 to TRBJ2-1; no clear D. Germline assignment: CDR1 DFQATT and CDR2 SNEGSKA (reference sequence). The V gene lost 6 bases and the J gene lost 8 bases, with 2 bases spanning the gap. This CDR3 has 8 residues. The CDR3 DNA reads as TGCAGTGCATATGAGCAGTTCTTC. It encodes CSAYEQFF.

The V call is TRBV12-3 or TRBV12-4, the J call TRBJ1-5; the D gene is possibly TRBD1 (5 bases). V was clipped by 5 bases and J by 8 bases, with 16 bases between them. CDR3 length equals 14 residues. CDR3: CASSRSVGGEPQHF. CDR3 bases: TGTGCCAGCAGTCGTTCAGTAGGAGGGGAGCCCCAGCATTTT.

The chain combines TRBV11-3 with TRBJ2-3; TRBD1 agrees at 7 bases. The CDR3 runs to 15 residues. The V gene's germline CDR1 is SGHNT and CDR2 YENEEA. Trimming at V came to 2 bases and at J to 2 bases, leaving 4 bases not matched to a gene. The CDR3, as DNA: TGTGCCAGCAGCTTAAGACAGGGTCCCACAGATACGCAGTATTTT. Protein: CASSLRQGPTDTQYF. The whole variable domain, filled in from reference TRBV11-3 and TRBJ2-3, reads EAGVVQSPRYKIIEKKQPVAFWCNPISGHNTLYWYLQNLGQGPELLIRYENEEAVDDSQLPKDRFSAERLKGVDSTLKIQPAELGDSAVYLCASSLRQGPTDTQYFGPGTRLTVL.

The chain links TRBV6-2 or TRBV6-3 to TRBJ2-1, with 12 bases lining up with TRBD2. Germline-derived CDR1 and CDR2 are MNHEY and SVGEGT. V was pared by 6 bases and J by 6 bases, with 9 bases of the junction left unmatched. This CDR3 region has 16 residues. The CDR3 DNA reads as TGTGCCAGCAGCACTCGCCCACTAGCGGGAGGCAATGAGCAGTTCTTC. Translating gives CASSTRPLAGGNEQFF.

In its sample, this clonotype was seen many times. The J gene is TRBJ2-5, the V gene TRBV5-1, with D perhaps matching TRBD1 (6 bases). The V gene lost 4 bases and the J gene lost 1 base, with 11 bases spanning the gap. The CDR3 has 14 amino acids. The germline gives CDR1 SGHRS, CDR2 YFSETQ. The chain's CDR3 is CASSLRDTQETQYF. The DNA of the CDR3 is TGCGCCAGCAGCCTACGGGACACCCAAGAGACCCAGTACTTC.

This clonotype was seen a handful of times. The chain combines TRBV5-5 with TRBJ2-5, with D possibly called TRBD1 or TRBD2 (5 bases each). This CDR3 region has 14 residues. V dropped 4 bases and J dropped 5 bases, with 15 bases sitting between them. Germline V gives CDR1 SGHKS, CDR2 YYEKEE (reference sequence). The CDR3 loop reads CASSPIGREETQYF. CDR3 sequence (DNA): TGTGCCAGCAGCCCCATCGGCAGGGAGGAGACCCAGTACTTC.

This clonotype is a singleton in its sample. The chain couples TRBV4-1 to TRBJ2-2, with 7 nucleotides matching TRBD2. The ends lost 0 bases at V and 5 bases at J; junction bases unmatched: 9. This CDR3 is built from 17 residues. The germline CDR1 and CDR2 sequences are MGHRA and YSYEKL. CDR3 in amino acids: CASSQDWGGRRTGELFF. In DNA form, the CDR3 reads TGCGCCAGCAGCCAAGATTGGGGGGGACGGCGAACCGGGGAGCTGTTTTTT.

V usage is TRBV7-2 and J usage is TRBJ2-3; D possibly corresponds to TRBD2 (6 bases). This CDR3 has 17 amino acids. Germline V gene data show CDR1 as SGHTA and CDR2 as FQGNSA. V was trimmed by 1 base and J by 4 bases, leaving 18 bases between them. CDR3 DNA: TGTGCCAGCAGCTTAGAGGCTAGCGCAACACCGCCAGATACGCAGTATTTT. Residues: CASSLEASATPPDTQYF.

The rearrangement joins TRBV13 to TRBJ2-3, with D uncertain. This CDR3 region has 15 residues. Germline assignment: CDR1 PRHDT and CDR2 FYEKMQ (reference sequence). The V end was cut by 2 bases, the J end by 6 bases, with 15 bases between. The DNA for the CDR3 is TGTGCCAGCAGCTTACAGACCCCACCAAGGGATACGCAGTATTTT. Its protein product is CASSLQTPPRDTQYF.

This clonotype was observed at least ten times. The chain combines TRBV5-1 with TRBJ2-3; D gene unclear. CDR3 length equals 13 residues. V dropped 1 base and J dropped 4 bases, with 7 bases sitting between them. Germline V gene data show CDR1 as SGHRS and CDR2 as YFSETQ. CDR3 nucleotides: TGCGCCAGCAGCTTGTCAGGACCAGATACGCAGTATTTT. Protein product: CASSLSGPDTQYF.

The chain recombines TRBV29-1 with TRBJ1-2; unclear D gene. Germline V gene sequence: CDR1 SQVTM, CDR2 ANQGSEA. Trimming left V 3 bases short and J 6 bases short, with 11 bases between. The CDR3 totals 12 residues. The DNA of the CDR3 is TGCAGCGTTGAGGTGGCGCTGGATGGCTACACCTTC. Residues: CSVEVALDGYTF.

This rearrangement joins TRBV15 to TRBJ1-4; D is possibly TRBD1 (5 bases). Germline CDR1 LNHNV, CDR2 YYDKDF (reference sequence). The CDR3 covers 14 residues. Trimming took off 1 base at V and 6 bases at J, with 9 bases between the two ends. The CDR3 nucleotides read TGTGCCACCAGCAGAGGAGGGGATGATGAAAAACTGTTTTTT. Amino acids: CATSRGGDDEKLFF.

The rearrangement joins TRBV29-1 to TRBJ1-2; no clear D gene. Trimming pared 4 bases from V and 5 bases from J, leaving 5 bases between. Germline lookup yields CDR1 SQVTM and CDR2 ANQGSEA. CDR3 length: 10 amino acids. CDR3 sequence: CSVAEYGYTF. CDR3 nucleotides: TGCAGCGTTGCTGAGTATGGCTACACCTTC.

This clonotype came up a few times. The chain uses TRBV7-2 and TRBJ2-5; D perhaps matches TRBD2 (6 bases). The V gene lost 5 bases and the J gene lost 2 bases, with 15 bases spanning the gap. The germline V gene encodes CDR1 SGHTA and CDR2 FQGNSA. The CDR3 is 15 residues long. CDR3: CASSPQRGGQETQYF. CDR3 DNA sequence: TGTGCCAGCAGCCCCCAAAGGGGAGGACAAGAGACCCAGTACTTC.

The sample holds a few counts of this clonotype. The V and J genes are TRBV7-9 and TRBJ2-7; D might be TRBD1 (5 bases). Trimming cost V 6 bases and J 7 bases, with 13 bases left between them. The CDR3 totals 12 residues. Germline lookup yields CDR1 SEHNR and CDR2 FQNEAQ (reference sequence). The CDR3 sequence: CASRGRDPEQYF. Written as DNA, the CDR3 is TGTGCCAGCAGGGGGCGAGATCCGGAGCAGTACTTC.

The chain is built from TRBV3-1 and TRBJ2-5; the D gene is possibly TRBD2 (5 bases). V was trimmed by 3 bases and J by 0 bases, leaving 8 bases between them. Germline loops: CDR1 LGHDT, CDR2 YNNKEL (reference sequence). The CDR3 totals 14 residues. The CDR3 nucleotides read TGTGCCAGCAGCCACTTAGCGTACCAAGAGACCCAGTACTTC. Translating gives CASSHLAYQETQYF.

There are many counts of this clonotype. The rearrangement joins TRBV11-2 to TRBJ2-7, with 7 nucleotides matching TRBD1. The CDR3 is made up of 14 amino acids. J lost 0 bases, V lost 3 bases, and 2 bases had no gene match. Germline V gene sequence: CDR1 SGHAT, CDR2 FQNNGV. In DNA form, the CDR3 reads TGTGCCAGCAGCTTGGGGACAGTCTCCTACGAGCAGTACTTC. Translating it yields CASSLGTVSYEQYF.

This sequence joins TRBV4-1 and TRBJ2-3; D may match TRBD1 or TRBD2 (5 bases each). Germline V gene data show CDR1 as MGHRA and CDR2 as YSYEKL. The CDR3 is made up of 16 amino acids. V dropped 0 bases and J dropped 1 base, with 11 bases sitting between them. This chain's CDR3 is CASSQDVGVGTDTQYF. The CDR3, as DNA: TGCGCCAGCAGCCAAGACGTGGGGGTTGGCACAGATACGCAGTATTTT.

This clonotype showed up just a few times. The chain employs TRBV27 and TRBJ2-3; the match to TRBD1 covers 7 bases. With V trimmed by 6 bases and J by 3 bases, 3 bases remained unmatched. The CDR3 runs 13 residues. Germline V gene sequence: CDR1 MNHEY, CDR2 SMNVEV (reference sequence). For the CDR3, the DNA is TGTGCCAGCAGACTACAGGGGACAGATACGCAGTATTTT. Translating it yields CASRLQGTDTQYF.

This clonotype was observed a handful of times. The chain links TRBV6-1 to TRBJ1-4; D possibly corresponds to TRBD1 (6 bases). CDR3 size: 17 residues. CDR1 and CDR2 (germline): MNHNS, SASEGT. V lost 5 bases, J lost 3 bases, and 19 bases lay in between. The CDR3 loop reads CASSPRTAGLANEKLFF. The CDR3 region has the DNA TGTGCCAGCAGTCCCCGGACAGCGGGTTTGGCTAATGAAAAACTGTTTTTT.

J is TRBJ2-3 and V is TRBV20-1; tentatively, D is TRBD2 (6 bases). Trimming pared 3 bases from V and 8 bases from J, leaving 15 bases between. This CDR3 comprises 13 residues. Germline V gene sequence: CDR1 DFQATT, CDR2 SNEGSKA (reference sequence). CDR3 DNA: TGCAGTGCTAGCGGGAGCTCCATGCGTACGCAGTATTTT. Translated: CSASGSSMRTQYF.

This clonotype was seen more than once but under ten times. This chain links TRBV6-5 with TRBJ1-2, with D maybe TRBD1 (5 bases). Germline loops: CDR1 MNHEY, CDR2 SVGAGI. The length of the CDR3 is 17 residues. V was pared by 5 bases and J by 7 bases, with 26 bases between. CDR3 bases: TGTGCCAGCAGTAACCTTGAACCTACCGCGGGGGTGGGTGGCTACACCTTC. Amino acids: CASSNLEPTAGVGGYTF.

This clonotype occurred a few times. The rearrangement uses TRBV12-3 or TRBV12-4 and TRBJ1-2; D gene ambiguous. V was shortened by 6 bases and J by 4 bases, with 18 bases between the two germline ends. This CDR3 region has 15 residues. CDR3 sequence (DNA): TGTGCCAGCAGCCCCTCGACGGGAGTGGGCTATGGCTACACCTTC. Translation gives CASSPSTGVGYGYTF.

The chain links TRBV3-1 to TRBJ2-4, with D unclear. The J call may be in error: the DNA end matches TRBJ2-5 better. The germline CDR1 and CDR2 sequences are LGHDT and YNNKEL (reference sequence). This CDR3 is 15 amino acids long. This CDR3 is CASSQVVGMEETQYF. The CDR3 DNA sequence: TGTGCCAGCAGCCAAGTGGTGGGGATGGAGGAGACCCAGTACTTC.